This TCR beta chain was identified in a study of cytomegalovirus exposure and HLA in healthy donors. This CDR3 has 13 amino acids. CDR1 is SNHLY and CDR2 is FYNNEI in the germline V gene. Trimming shortened V by 7 bases and J by 3 bases, and 10 bases separated the two germline ends. With respect to this clone: What it binds is unknown.

The PCR was carried out with 60 Vbeta primers and 13 Jbeta primers. Data came from immunoSEQ multiplex PCR; TCRdb stores just in-frame clones and leaves some out. The sample shows around 150,000 clones, roughly 87% of them seen only once. Whole-study results and caveats: Accounts indicate the classifier identified cytomegalovirus status with strong specificity and sensitivity. Serostatus for CMV was the only available immune exposure information.

This TCR came from a man aged 50 to 60 in good health and CMV-seropositive. The rearrangement joins TRBV2 to TRBJ2-1, with D possibly matching TRBD2 (6 bases). Input material: PBMCs. CDR3 sequence reads: CASTARGYNEQFF. CDR3 DNA: TGTGCCAGCACTGCGCGGGGCTACAATGAGCAGTTCTTC. Full variable domain (remainder filled in from reference TRBV2 and TRBJ2-1): EPEVTQTPSHQVTQMGQEVILRCVPISNHLYFYWYRQILGQKVEFLVSFYNNEISEKSEIFDDQFSVERPDGSNFTLKIRSTKLEDSAMYFCASTARGYNEQFFGPGTRLTVL.